This entry describes one T cell receptor (beta chain). Its cognate antigen is unknown. The sample belongs to a study of Ad26.COV2.S vaccination and SARS-CoV-2 variants. Overall study context: Donor participated within the Ad26.COV2.S arm of the COV1001 trial. By the intramuscular route, Ad26.COV2.S was given once, or twice 56 days apart. Whole-study findings and limits: Those who received the vaccine showed greater spike-specific TCR breadth than those given placebo. With respect to non-spike TCR breadth, vaccine and placebo recipients were similar.

Only in-frame clones appear in the TCRdb table, and some are missing; sequencing was by immunoSEQ multiplex PCR. The sample holds about 420,000 clones, roughly 90% seen once. This sample's treatment: 15 to 20 received Ad26.COV2.S at low or high dose, single or two shots; about 5 received placebo; per-sample allocation not given. Specimens were obtained on day 63 following the first vaccine or placebo injection. Sequenced material: peripheral blood, taken in a trial of Ad26.COV2.S vaccine versus placebo. The sequence was collected from a person aged 18-65 years who received the Ad26.COV2.S COVID-19 vaccine or a placebo.

This chain's CDR3 is CASSPGTGEGYEQYF. The CDR3 DNA is TGTGCCAGCTCACCGGGGACAGGGGAGGGATACGAGCAGTACTTC. The rearrangement joins TRBV18 to TRBJ2-7; 10 bases are shared with TRBD1. The CDR3 loop spans 15 amino acids. Germline loops: CDR1 KGHSH, CDR2 LQKENI. Losses at the gene ends were 3 bases for V and 4 bases for J; bases not matched to a gene: 6.